The sequence of this TCR beta chain was determined in a study of radiotherapy plus CTLA-4 blockade in lung cancer. A remark on this clone: Antigen: not known.

TCRdb's table, derived via immunoSEQ multiplex PCR, lists solely in-frame clones and lacks some. The repertoire consists of roughly 100,000 clones, with over 75% occurring once and the leading ten covering 2% to 3%. Findings and limits, study-wide: Blood-borne expansion of tumor-derived TCR clones followed radiotherapy plus ipilimumab. Early blood T cell clone changes and increased post-radiation serum interferon-beta were reportedly the strongest response predictors.

The CDR3 has 15 amino acids. Germline values: CDR1 SGHNT, CDR2 YYREEE (reference sequence). V was pared by 0 bases and J by 0 bases, with 0 bases of the junction left unmatched. Patients in the study, people with chemo-refractory metastatic non-small-cell lung cancer, received focal radiation plus ipilimumab CTLA-4 blockade. This rearrangement joins TRBV5-4 to TRBJ2-3, with 8 bases that match TRBD2. Sequenced material: peripheral blood, taken from a patient treated with radiotherapy plus ipilimumab. The sequence was obtained from a human donor with non-small cell lung cancer that progressed on radiotherapy plus ipilimumab. Some clones in this sample may be carry-over from other donors' samples. The CDR3 reads CASSLASGSTDTQYF. The CDR3 coding sequence is TGTGCCAGCAGCTTGGCTAGCGGGAGCACAGATACGCAGTATTTT.